This TCR beta chain came from a study of early T cells in non-severe SARS-CoV-2 infection. About the research overall: Bulk RNA isolated from unsorted whole blood underwent sequencing; chains were not paired.

The study, taken as a whole, reports: Lookups in VDJdb leaned toward anti-spike CD8 responses and missed private and CD4 specificities.

V gave up 4 bases and J gave up 0 bases, with 8 bases separating them. The CDR3 has 14 residues. Turning to this clonotype: Antigen specificity is unknown. Since a much larger clone is just one base distant, this may be a read error.

Attachment of unique molecular identifiers to individual cDNA molecules was performed. TCRdb recomputed calls from the 5' RACE reads with MiXCR, one row per CDR3 protein. The sample yields some 50,000 distinct CDR3 sequences, over 9.5% seen once. The chain couples TRBV12-3 or TRBV12-4 to TRBJ2-3; a possible D gene is TRBD2 (6 bases). The sample taken for sequencing was whole blood. The TCR was taken from an adult who was a healthcare worker with PCR-confirmed SARS-CoV-2 infection or an uninfected control (not recorded which). This chain's CDR3 is CASSSGLSTDTQYF. DNA of the CDR3: TGTGCCAGCAGTTCGGGACTTAGCACAGATACGCAGTATTTT.